This T cell receptor beta chain came from a study of OX40 agonist ivuxolimab in advanced cancers. Study context: Three individuals attained partial responses, comprising one hepatocellular carcinoma case and two cutaneous melanoma cases. Study-level results: Averaged across samples, CD8+ T cells carried more expanded clones than CD4+ did.

Excluded were patients having autoimmune disease history or systemic immunosuppression. Repertoires were generated with immunoSEQ multiplex PCR, while TCRdb's copy carries only in-frame clones and drops some. The table records approximately 48,000 clones, roughly 80% of them present only once. Comment on this clone: Its antigen remains unknown.

Germline trimming cut 0 bases from V and 7 bases from J; bases unmatched to any gene: 11. Germline-derived CDR1 and CDR2 are LNHDA and SQIVND (reference sequence). CDR3 length: 17 residues. The clonotype originates from an adult with an advanced solid tumor such as melanoma, head and neck, liver or kidney cancer. Specimen: CD4+ or CD8+ T cells sorted from blood, collected in a trial of the OX40 agonist ivuxolimab. The chain combines TRBV19 with TRBJ2-3, with 9 bases identical to TRBD1. CDR3 in amino acids: CASSIEGTGLFRHTQYF. CDR3 nucleotides: TGTGCCAGTAGTATAGAGGGGACAGGGCTCTTCAGGCATACGCAGTATTTT.